This TCR beta chain was sequenced during a study of Ad26.COV2.S vaccination and SARS-CoV-2 variants. Per the germline V gene, CDR1 is SEHNR and CDR2 is FQNEAQ (reference sequence). V gave up 5 bases and J gave up 5 bases, with 15 bases separating them. The CDR3 sequence is 14 residues long. Using immunoSEQ multiplex PCR, the repertoire was profiled, and TCRdb retains in-frame clones only, with some absent. The sample lists around 170,000 clones; 87% were seen once. Source: peripheral blood, taken after recovery from COVID-19. This receptor was taken from a human donor who had recovered from COVID-19. The chain employs TRBV7-9 and TRBJ1-1, with a possible D match to TRBD1 (5 bases). CDR3 amino acids: CASSPVSRDTEAFF. Here the CDR3 DNA reads TGTGCCAGCAGCCCCGTCAGCAGGGATACTGAAGCTTTCTTT.